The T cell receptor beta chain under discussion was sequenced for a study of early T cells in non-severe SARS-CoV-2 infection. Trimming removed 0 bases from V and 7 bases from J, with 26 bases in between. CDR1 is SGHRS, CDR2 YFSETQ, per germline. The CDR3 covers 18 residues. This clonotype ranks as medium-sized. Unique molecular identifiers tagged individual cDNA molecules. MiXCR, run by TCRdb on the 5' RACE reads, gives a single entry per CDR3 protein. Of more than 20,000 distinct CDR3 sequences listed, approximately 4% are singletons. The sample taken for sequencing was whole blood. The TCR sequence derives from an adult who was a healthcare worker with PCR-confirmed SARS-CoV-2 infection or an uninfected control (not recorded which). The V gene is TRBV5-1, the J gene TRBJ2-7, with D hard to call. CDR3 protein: CASSLALRTLPHPGEQYF. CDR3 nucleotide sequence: TGCGCCAGCAGCTTGGCACTGAGGACCCTACCCCACCCTGGGGAGCAGTACTTC. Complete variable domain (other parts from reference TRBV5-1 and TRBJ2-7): KAGVTQTPRYLIKTRGQQVTLSCSPISGHRSVSWYQQTPGQGLQFLFEYFSETQRNKGNFPGRFSGRQFSNSRSEMNVSTLELGDSALYLCASSLALRTLPHPGEQYFGPGTRLTVT.